Described below is a single T cell receptor beta chain sequence and its context. As yet, its antigen is unknown. RNA transcripts provided the source from which TCR beta CDR3 regions were amplified. Carried out on the TCR CDR3, a first-round RT-PCR used the HTBI primer set. One entry per CDR3 protein, called by TCRdb with MiXCR from the multiplex PCR reads. The sample shows 600,000 or so distinct CDR3 sequences, about a sixth of them seen only once. Patients aged 18 to 65 had newly diagnosed hyperthyroidism of under 2 months' duration. From more than 8 ml of fresh peripheral blood, PBMCs were isolated. V was cut by 5 bases and J by 0 bases, with 11 bases left in between. In germline, CDR1 is SNHLY, CDR2 FYNNEI. This CDR3 is built from 15 residues. The sample originates from a study of T cells in Graves' hyperthyroidism and ophthalmopathy. Regarding the study as a whole: The blood repertoire included most of the expanded thyroid clonotypes above 0.001. The authors' 13 V-J model separated ophthalmopathy from stable hyperthyroidism.

Sequencing was done on a sample of blood. The TCR was taken from a woman aged 25 to 39 with Graves' hyperthyroidism. The chain has TRBV2 and TRBJ2-1; D remains ambiguous. The CDR3 reads CASSCTPNSYNEQFF. The CDR3 nucleotides read TGTGCCAGCAGTTGTACACCGAACTCCTACAATGAGCAGTTCTTC.